This entry lists 20 T cell receptor beta chains sequenced from one sample in a study of T cell clones after liver transplantation. Measured with immunoSEQ multiplex PCR; TCRdb has only the in-frame clones, and not every one. This table has some 60,000 clones, around three quarters appearing once. The sequences come from CD4+ T cells from blood, collected at the approximately 16-month timepoint. Receptor source: a human patient who received a liver transplant. Among the T cells, some may be from the graft donor.

This clone was found a few times. In nucleotides, the CDR3 is TGTGCCAGCAGCTTGGGTCCTAGCGGGACCTACGAGCAGTACGTC. Protein sequence: CASSLGPSGTYEQYV. V is TRBV5-6 and J is TRBJ2-7; 9 positions match TRBD2. CDR1 is SGHDT and CDR2 is YYEEEE in the germline V gene. The ends lost 0 bases at V and 2 bases at J; junction bases unmatched: 3. CDR3 length: 15 amino acids.

The rearrangement joins TRBV7-2 to TRBJ2-5, with 8 bases that match TRBD2. In germline, CDR1 is SGHTA, CDR2 FQGNSA. The CDR3 consists of 15 residues. J lost 1 base, V lost 0 bases, and 1 base had no gene match. The CDR3 nucleotides are TGTGCCAGCAGCTTAGCTAGCGGGGTCCAAGAGACCCAGTACTTC. Translation gives CASSLASGVQETQYF.

A few counts support this clone. V and J are TRBV10-3 and TRBJ2-2; tentative D call: TRBD2 (6 bases). Trimming shortened V by 3 bases and J by 2 bases, and 16 bases separated the two germline ends. This CDR3 is built from 17 residues. Germline V gives CDR1 ENHRY, CDR2 SYGVKD. The CDR3 protein is CAISDRATSRNTGELFF. Written as DNA, the CDR3 is TGTGCCATCAGTGACAGGGCAACTAGCAGAAACACCGGGGAGCTGTTTTTT.

This clone was counted between two and nine times. The chain has TRBV6-6 and TRBJ1-6; 7 nucleotides align to TRBD1. The CDR3 has 14 amino acids. V gave up 5 bases and J gave up 10 bases; unmatched junction bases: 8. CDR1 MNHNY and CDR2 SVGAGI come from the germline V gene (reference sequence). The CDR3 reads CASSQQGFRSPLHF. The CDR3, as DNA: TGTGCCAGCAGTCAACAGGGGTTTCGATCACCCCTCCACTTT.

A word on this clone: Other nucleotide sequences in the sample specify the same CDR3. As DNA, the CDR3 is TGTGCCAGCAGCTTACAGGGCGCTGTTGAAAAACTGTTTTTT. Encoded protein: CASSLQGAVEKLFF. This sequence joins TRBV5-4 and TRBJ1-4, with D perhaps TRBD1 (6 bases). Germline loops: CDR1 SGHNT, CDR2 YYREEE (reference sequence). CDR3 length: 14 amino acids. Trimming cost V 2 bases and J 7 bases, with 12 bases left between them. The full variable domain, in which reference TRBV5-4 and TRBJ1-4 provide the parts outside the CDR3, is ETGVTQSPTHLIKTRGQQVTLRCSSQSGHNTVSWYQQALGQGPQFIFQYYREEENGRGNFPPRFSGLQFPNYSSELNVNALELDDSALYLCASSLQGAVEKLFFGSGTQLSVL.

The rearrangement links TRBV7-9 to TRBJ2-1; D tentatively fits TRBD1 or TRBD2 (5 bases each). The CDR3 covers 13 residues. V lost 4 bases, J lost 8 bases, and 12 bases lay in between. In germline, CDR1 is SEHNR, CDR2 FQNEAQ (reference sequence). In DNA, the CDR3 is TGTGCCAGCAGCTCAAGGGGAGTATATGAGCAGTTCTTC. This sequence encodes CASSSRGVYEQFF.

The CDR3 here is CASRSPGQGLSNQPQHF. DNA for the CDR3: TGTGCCAGCAGGTCTCCGGGACAGGGGCTTAGCAATCAGCCCCAGCATTTT. The V gene is TRBV2, the J gene TRBJ1-5; 10 nucleotides align to TRBD1. V trimming: 6 bases; J trimming: 0 bases; junction bases outside the gene matches: 8. The CDR3 is 17 residues long. Germline V gene lookup returns CDR1 SNHLY and CDR2 FYNNEI.

This chain connects TRBV30 to TRBJ1-2; D not certain. V was trimmed by 7 bases and J by 3 bases, leaving 9 bases between them. This CDR3 region has 11 residues. Germline CDR1 reads GTSNPN; CDR2 reads SVGIG (reference sequence). CDR3 sequence reads: CALEYDYGYTF. CDR3 DNA: TGTGCCTTAGAATACGACTATGGCTACACCTTC.

There are a few counts of this clone. The chain links TRBV9 to TRBJ1-2; 8 bases fit TRBD1. Trimming at V came to 2 bases and at J to 6 bases, leaving 3 bases not matched to a gene. Germline lookup yields CDR1 SGDLS and CDR2 YYNGEE. The CDR3 runs 13 residues. The CDR3 is CASSVAQGDGYTF. DNA for the CDR3: TGTGCCAGCAGCGTTGCACAGGGGGATGGCTACACCTTC.

V usage is TRBV5-4 and J usage is TRBJ2-3; 7 bases agree with TRBD1. Trimming took 2 bases from V and 0 from J; bases not matched to a gene: 6. Germline V gene data show CDR1 as SGHNT and CDR2 as YYREEE (reference sequence). The length of the CDR3 is 16 residues. CDR3: CASSFNPGQSTDTQYF. CDR3 coding DNA: TGTGCCAGCAGCTTTAACCCGGGACAGAGCACAGATACGCAGTATTTT.

With respect to this clone: At one of its ends the junction is not consistent with the germline gene, which may arise from a read error. The chain has TRBV5-4 and TRBJ2-5; 15 positions agree with TRBD2. Germline lookup yields CDR1 SGHNT and CDR2 YYREEE (reference sequence). CDR3 length: 17 residues. The CDR3 DNA follows: TGTGCCAGCACCCCTACGGGACTAGCGGGGGGCCAAGGGACCCAGTACTTC. Protein product: CASTPTGLAGGQGTQYF.

This chain connects TRBV6-1 to TRBJ2-7, with D hard to call. The V gene's germline CDR1 is MNHNS and CDR2 SASEGT. V was pared by 2 bases and J by 3 bases, with 2 bases between. There are 11 residues in the CDR3. The CDR3 DNA reads TGTGCCAGCAGTGAAATCTACGAGCAGTACTTC. Translating it yields CASSEIYEQYF.

The chain uses TRBV7-2 and TRBJ2-1; no clear D. This CDR3 has 14 residues. The V end lost 5 bases, the J end lost 5 bases, and 13 bases lay between the germline ends. Germline-derived CDR1 and CDR2 are SGHTA and FQGNSA. The CDR3 is CASSPMNVNNEQFF. CDR3 nucleotide sequence: TGTGCCAGCAGCCCCATGAACGTCAACAATGAGCAGTTCTTC.

This chain connects TRBV7-9 to TRBJ2-1; 11 bases map to TRBD2. The CDR3 has 16 amino acids. Trimming took 5 bases from V and 7 from J; bases not matched to a gene: 10. The germline gives CDR1 SEHNR, CDR2 FQNEAQ (reference sequence). The CDR3 sequence: CASSPIAGGVRNEQFF. Here the CDR3 DNA reads TGTGCCAGCAGCCCGATAGCGGGAGGGGTGAGGAATGAGCAGTTCTTC.

This clone was recorded once. The genes are TRBV28 and TRBJ1-1; a weak D match, TRBD1 (5 bases). The CDR3 is 14 residues long. Trimming removed 6 bases from V and 5 bases from J, with 16 bases in between. CDR1 and CDR2 from the germline V gene are MDHEN and SYDVKM. The CDR3 spells CASSPLEGRTEAFF. Written as DNA, the CDR3 is TGTGCCAGCAGCCCCTTAGAGGGGAGGACTGAAGCTTTCTTT.

V and J are TRBV2 and TRBJ1-5, with a weak D call TRBD1 (6 bases). Trimming removed 6 bases at V and 6 bases at J, with 21 bases between. Germline V lookup: CDR1 SNHLY, CDR2 FYNNEI. The CDR3 has 16 amino acids. DNA for the CDR3: TGTGCCAGCAGCCGCCCGGGGGGCGGAGAGGGTCAGCCCCAGCATTTT. Translating it yields CASSRPGGGEGQPQHF.

The rearrangement joins TRBV7-2 to TRBJ2-2; a possible D gene is TRBD2 (6 bases). The CDR3 spans 17 residues. V was cut by 1 base and J by 4 bases, with 16 bases left in between. The germline V gene has CDR1 SGHTA and CDR2 FQGNSA. CDR3 loop: CASSLGSSGSTTGELFF. In nucleotides, the CDR3 is TGTGCCAGCAGCTTAGGGTCTTCCGGGAGTACCACCGGGGAGCTGTTTTTT.

The V call is TRBV18, the J call TRBJ1-1, with D unclear. Germline CDR1 is KGHSH and CDR2 is LQKENI. The V end was cut by 1 base, the J end by 0 bases, with 15 bases between. This CDR3 is built from 17 residues. The CDR3 loop is CASSPLPAEGMNTEAFF. The CDR3 nucleotides are TGTGCCAGCTCACCACTGCCAGCTGAGGGCATGAACACTGAAGCTTTCTTT.

In nucleotides, the CDR3 is TGCGCCAGCAGCTTACCTAGCGGGAGGGCAAGGGAGCAGTTCTTC. This gives the protein CASSLPSGRAREQFF. The chain joins TRBV5-1 to TRBJ2-1, with 12 bases matching TRBD2. CDR3 length: 15 residues. Losses at the gene ends were 2 bases for V and 10 bases for J; bases not matched to a gene: 7. CDR1 is SGHRS, CDR2 YFSETQ, per germline.

V gene TRBV5-1 combines with J gene TRBJ1-1; D is unclear. The germline V and J ends were trimmed by 0 bases and 1 base, with 7 bases remaining between them. Germline V lookup: CDR1 SGHRS, CDR2 YFSETQ. The CDR3 is 14 residues long. DNA for the CDR3: TGCGCCAGCAGCTTGGACCAGAGGAACACTGAAGCTTTCTTT. Its translation is CASSLDQRNTEAFF.